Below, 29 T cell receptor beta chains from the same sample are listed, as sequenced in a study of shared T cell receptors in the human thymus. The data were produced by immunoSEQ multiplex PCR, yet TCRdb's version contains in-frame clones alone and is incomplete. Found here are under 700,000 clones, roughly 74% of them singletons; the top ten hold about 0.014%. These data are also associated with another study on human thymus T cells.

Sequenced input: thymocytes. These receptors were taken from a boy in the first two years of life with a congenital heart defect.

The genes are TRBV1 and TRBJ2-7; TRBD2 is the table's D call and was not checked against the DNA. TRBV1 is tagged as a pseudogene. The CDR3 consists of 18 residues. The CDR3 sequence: CTSSLGMSGRAGTWEQYF. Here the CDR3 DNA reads TGCACCAGCAGCCTCGGTATGAGCGGGAGGGCCGGGACGTGGGAGCAGTACTTC.

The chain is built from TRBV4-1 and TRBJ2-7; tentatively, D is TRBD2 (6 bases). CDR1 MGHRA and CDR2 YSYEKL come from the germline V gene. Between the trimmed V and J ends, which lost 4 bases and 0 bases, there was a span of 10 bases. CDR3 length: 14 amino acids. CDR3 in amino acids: CASSRNGSSYEQYF. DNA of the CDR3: TGCGCCAGCAGCCGTAACGGGAGCTCCTACGAGCAGTACTTC.

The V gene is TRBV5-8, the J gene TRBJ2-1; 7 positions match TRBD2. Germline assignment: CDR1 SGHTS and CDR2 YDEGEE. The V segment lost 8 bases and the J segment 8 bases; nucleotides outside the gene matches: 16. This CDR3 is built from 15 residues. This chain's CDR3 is CARSGILAACHEQFF. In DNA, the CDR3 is TGTGCCAGGAGCGGGATCCTAGCCGCGTGCCATGAGCAGTTCTTC. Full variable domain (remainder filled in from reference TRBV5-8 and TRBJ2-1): EAGVTQSPTHLIKTRGQQATLRCSPISGHTSVYWYQQALGLGLQFLLWYDEGEERNRGNFPPRFSGRQFPNYSSELNVNALELEDSALYLCARSGILAACHEQFFGPGTRLTVL.

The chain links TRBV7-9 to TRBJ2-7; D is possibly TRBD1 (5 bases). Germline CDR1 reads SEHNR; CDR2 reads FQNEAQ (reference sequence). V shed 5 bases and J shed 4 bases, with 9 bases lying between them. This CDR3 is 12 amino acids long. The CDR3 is CASSTRQYEQYF. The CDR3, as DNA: TGTGCCAGCAGCACCCGACAGTACGAGCAGTACTTC.

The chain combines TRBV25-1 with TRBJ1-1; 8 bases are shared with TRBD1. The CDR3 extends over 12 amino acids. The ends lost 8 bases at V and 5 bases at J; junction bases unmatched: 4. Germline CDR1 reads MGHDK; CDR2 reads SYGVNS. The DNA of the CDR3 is TGTGCCAGCCGGACAGGGCAAACTGAAGCTTTCTTT. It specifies CASRTGQTEAFF.

The CDR3 sequence is CASRGGPEQFF. CDR3 in DNA: TGTGCCAGCAGAGGGGGCCCCGAGCAGTTCTTC. The chain combines TRBV27 with TRBJ2-1; 7 bases are a match to TRBD1. V lost 6 bases, J lost 10 bases, and 3 bases stayed unmatched. Germline V gene sequence: CDR1 MNHEY, CDR2 SMNVEV (reference sequence). This CDR3 contains 11 residues.

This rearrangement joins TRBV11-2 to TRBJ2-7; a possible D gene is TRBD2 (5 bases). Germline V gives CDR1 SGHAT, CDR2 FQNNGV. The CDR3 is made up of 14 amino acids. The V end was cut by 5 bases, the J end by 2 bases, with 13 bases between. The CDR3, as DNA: TGTGCCAGCAGCCCCGGGGTCTCCCCCTACGAGCAGTACTTC. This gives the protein CASSPGVSPYEQYF.

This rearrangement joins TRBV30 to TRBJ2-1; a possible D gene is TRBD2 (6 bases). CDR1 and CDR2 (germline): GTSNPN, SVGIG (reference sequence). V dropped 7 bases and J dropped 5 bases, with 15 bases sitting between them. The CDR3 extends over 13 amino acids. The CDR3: CASRLVGNNEQFF. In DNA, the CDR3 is TGTGCCTCACGACTAGTCGGGAACAATGAGCAGTTCTTC.

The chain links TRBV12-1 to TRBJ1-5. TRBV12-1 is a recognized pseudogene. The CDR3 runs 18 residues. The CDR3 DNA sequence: TGTGCCAGCAGCTCGGGAGACGAGGCCCAGCTTAGCAATCAGCCCCAGCATTTT. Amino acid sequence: CASSSGDEAQLSNQPQHF.

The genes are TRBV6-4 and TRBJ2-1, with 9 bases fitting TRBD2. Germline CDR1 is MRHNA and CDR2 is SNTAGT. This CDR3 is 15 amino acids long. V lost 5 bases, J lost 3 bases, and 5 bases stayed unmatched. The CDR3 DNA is TGTGCCAGCAGTACATCTAGCGGGAACTACAATGAGCAGTTCTTC. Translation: CASSTSSGNYNEQFF.

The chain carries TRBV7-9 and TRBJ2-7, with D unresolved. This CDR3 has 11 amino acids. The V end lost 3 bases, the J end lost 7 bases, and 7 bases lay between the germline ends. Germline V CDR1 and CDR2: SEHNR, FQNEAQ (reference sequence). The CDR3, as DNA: TGTGCCAGCAGCTTCACCCGGGAGCAGTACTTC. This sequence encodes CASSFTREQYF.

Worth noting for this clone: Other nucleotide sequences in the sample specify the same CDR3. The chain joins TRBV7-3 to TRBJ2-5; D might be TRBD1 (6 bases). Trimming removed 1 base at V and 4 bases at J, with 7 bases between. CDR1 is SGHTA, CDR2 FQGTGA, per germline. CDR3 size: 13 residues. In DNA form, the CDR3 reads TGTGCCAGCAGCTTAAGAGGGGGAGAGACCCAGTACTTC. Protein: CASSLRGGETQYF.

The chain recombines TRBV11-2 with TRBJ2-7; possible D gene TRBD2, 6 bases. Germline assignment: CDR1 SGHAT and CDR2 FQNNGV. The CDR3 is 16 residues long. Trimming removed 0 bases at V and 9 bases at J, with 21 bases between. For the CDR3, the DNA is TGTGCCAGCAGCTTAGAGGGGGGTTATAGTCAACGGACGCAGTACTTC. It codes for CASSLEGGYSQRTQYF.

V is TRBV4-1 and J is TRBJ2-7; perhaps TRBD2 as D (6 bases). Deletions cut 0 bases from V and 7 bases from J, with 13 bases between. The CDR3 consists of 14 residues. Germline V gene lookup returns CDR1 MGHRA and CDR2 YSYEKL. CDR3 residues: CASSQDRGSSEQYF. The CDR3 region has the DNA TGCGCCAGCAGCCAAGATCGGGGGTCTTCTGAGCAGTACTTC.

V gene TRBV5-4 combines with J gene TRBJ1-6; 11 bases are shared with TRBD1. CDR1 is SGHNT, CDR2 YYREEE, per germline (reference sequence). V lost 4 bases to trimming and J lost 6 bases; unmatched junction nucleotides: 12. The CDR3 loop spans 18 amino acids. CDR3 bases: TGTGCCAGCAGCGTAGCCCCGGACAGGGGGCAAGCTAATTCACCCCTCCACTTT. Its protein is CASSVAPDRGQANSPLHF.

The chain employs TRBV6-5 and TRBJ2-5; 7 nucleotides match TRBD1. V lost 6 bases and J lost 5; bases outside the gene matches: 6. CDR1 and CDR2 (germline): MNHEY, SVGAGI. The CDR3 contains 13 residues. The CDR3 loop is CASRALGQETQYF. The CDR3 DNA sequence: TGTGCCAGCAGGGCCCTGGGACAGGAGACCCAGTACTTC.

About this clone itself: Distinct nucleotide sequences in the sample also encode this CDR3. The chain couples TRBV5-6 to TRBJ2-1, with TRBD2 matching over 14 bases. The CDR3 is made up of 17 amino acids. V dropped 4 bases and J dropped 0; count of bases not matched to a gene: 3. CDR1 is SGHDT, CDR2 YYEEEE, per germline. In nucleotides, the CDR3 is TGTGCCAGCAGCCTGGGACTAGCGGGAGACTCCTACAATGAGCAGTTCTTC. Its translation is CASSLGLAGDSYNEQFF.

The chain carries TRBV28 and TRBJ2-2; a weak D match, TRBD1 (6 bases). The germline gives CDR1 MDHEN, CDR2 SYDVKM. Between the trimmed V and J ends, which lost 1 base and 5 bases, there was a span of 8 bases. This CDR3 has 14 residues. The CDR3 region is CASSLYRATGELFF. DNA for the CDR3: TGTGCCAGCAGTTTATACAGGGCTACCGGGGAGCTGTTTTTT.

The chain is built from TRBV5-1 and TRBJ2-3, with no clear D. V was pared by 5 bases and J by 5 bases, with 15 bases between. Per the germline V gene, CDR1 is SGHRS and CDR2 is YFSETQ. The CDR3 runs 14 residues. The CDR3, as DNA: TGCGCCAGCAGTCATCGTCGTTCGGGAGATACGCAGTATTTT. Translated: CASSHRRSGDTQYF.

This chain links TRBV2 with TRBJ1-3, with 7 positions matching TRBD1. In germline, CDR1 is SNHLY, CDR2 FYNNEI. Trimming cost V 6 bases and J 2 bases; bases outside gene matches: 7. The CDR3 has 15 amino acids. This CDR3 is CASRRGQVAGNTIYF. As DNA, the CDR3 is TGTGCCAGCAGGCGAGGACAGGTTGCTGGAAACACCATATATTTT.

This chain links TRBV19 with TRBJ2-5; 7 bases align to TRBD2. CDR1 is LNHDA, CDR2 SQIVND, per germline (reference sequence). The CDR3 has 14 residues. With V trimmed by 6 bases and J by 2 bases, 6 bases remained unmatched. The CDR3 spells CASRAGAGQETQYF. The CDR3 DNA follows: TGTGCCAGTAGGGCGGGAGCGGGACAAGAGACCCAGTACTTC.

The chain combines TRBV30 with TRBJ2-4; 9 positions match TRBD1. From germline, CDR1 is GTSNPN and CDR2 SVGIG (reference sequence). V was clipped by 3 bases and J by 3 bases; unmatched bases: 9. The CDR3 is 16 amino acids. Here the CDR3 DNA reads TGTGCCTGGAGCAGGGGACAGGGAATGGGCAAAAACATTCAGTACTTC. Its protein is CAWSRGQGMGKNIQYF.

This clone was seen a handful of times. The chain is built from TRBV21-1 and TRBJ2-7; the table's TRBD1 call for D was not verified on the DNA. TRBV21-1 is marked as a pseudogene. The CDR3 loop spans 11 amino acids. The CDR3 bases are TGTGCCAGCGGAGGGGGCCTCGAGCAGTACTTC. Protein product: CASGGGLEQYF.

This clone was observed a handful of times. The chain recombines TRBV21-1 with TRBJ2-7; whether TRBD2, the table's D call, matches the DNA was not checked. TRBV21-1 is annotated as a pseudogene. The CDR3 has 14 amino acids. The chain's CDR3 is CASSKVAGAGEQYF. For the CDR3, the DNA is TGTGCCAGCAGCAAAGTGGCGGGAGCGGGAGAGCAGTACTTC.

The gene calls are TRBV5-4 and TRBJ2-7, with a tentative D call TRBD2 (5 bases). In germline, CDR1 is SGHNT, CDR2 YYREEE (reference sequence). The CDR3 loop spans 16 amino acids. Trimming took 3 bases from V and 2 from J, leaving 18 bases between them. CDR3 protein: CASSSLGSDGTYEQYF. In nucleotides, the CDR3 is TGTGCCAGCAGCTCCCTGGGATCCGACGGGACCTACGAGCAGTACTTC. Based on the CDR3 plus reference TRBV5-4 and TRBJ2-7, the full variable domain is ETGVTQSPTHLIKTRGQQVTLRCSSQSGHNTVSWYQQALGQGPQFIFQYYREEENGRGNFPPRFSGLQFPNYSSELNVNALELDDSALYLCASSSLGSDGTYEQYFGPGTRLTVT.

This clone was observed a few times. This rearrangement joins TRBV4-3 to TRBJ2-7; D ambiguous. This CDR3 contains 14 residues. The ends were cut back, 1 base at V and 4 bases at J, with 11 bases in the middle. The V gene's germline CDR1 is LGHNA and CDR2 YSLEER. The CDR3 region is CASSQVGRRYEQYF. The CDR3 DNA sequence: TGCGCCAGCAGCCAAGTTGGCAGAAGATACGAGCAGTACTTC.

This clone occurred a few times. CDR3 in DNA: TGTGCCAGCAGCTTGGCTGATCAGCCCCAGCATTTT. Its protein product is CASSLADQPQHF. V usage is TRBV7-9 and J usage is TRBJ1-5, with D unclear. The ends were cut back, 3 bases at V and 5 bases at J, with 5 bases in the middle. The CDR3 sequence is 12 residues long. The germline CDR1 and CDR2 sequences are SEHNR and FQNEAQ (reference sequence).

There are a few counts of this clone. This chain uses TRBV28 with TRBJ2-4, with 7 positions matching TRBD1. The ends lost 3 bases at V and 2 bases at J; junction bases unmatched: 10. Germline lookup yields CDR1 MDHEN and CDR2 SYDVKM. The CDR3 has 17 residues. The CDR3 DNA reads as TGTGCCAGCAGTTTGCACAAGAGACAGGGTTCCAAAAACATTCAGTACTTC. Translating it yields CASSLHKRQGSKNIQYF.

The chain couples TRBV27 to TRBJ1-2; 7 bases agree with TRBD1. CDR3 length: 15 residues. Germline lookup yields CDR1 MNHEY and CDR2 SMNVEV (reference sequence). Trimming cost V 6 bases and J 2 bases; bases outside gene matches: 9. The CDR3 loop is CASSLRQGGNYGYTF. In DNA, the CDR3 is TGTGCCAGCAGCCTCAGACAGGGCGGGAACTATGGCTACACCTTC.